The present T cell receptor beta chain was sequenced within a study of cytomegalovirus exposure and HLA in healthy donors. Vbeta (60) and Jbeta (13) primers were used in the PCR. The table came from immunoSEQ multiplex PCR; TCRdb's copy has only in-frame clones and leaves some out. The sample records about 160,000 clones, roughly 79% being singletons. Per germline, CDR1 SGHRS and CDR2 YFSETQ. This CDR3 region has 12 residues. Trimming pared 4 bases from V and 4 bases from J, leaving 9 bases between. The chain links TRBV5-1 to TRBJ2-7, with D perhaps matching TRBD1 (5 bases). The TCR was taken from a woman aged 50 to 60 in good health and CMV-seronegative. Material for sequencing was PBMCs. CDR3: CASSPQGYEQYF. In DNA, the CDR3 is TGCGCCAGCAGCCCCCAGGGTTACGAGCAGTACTTC.